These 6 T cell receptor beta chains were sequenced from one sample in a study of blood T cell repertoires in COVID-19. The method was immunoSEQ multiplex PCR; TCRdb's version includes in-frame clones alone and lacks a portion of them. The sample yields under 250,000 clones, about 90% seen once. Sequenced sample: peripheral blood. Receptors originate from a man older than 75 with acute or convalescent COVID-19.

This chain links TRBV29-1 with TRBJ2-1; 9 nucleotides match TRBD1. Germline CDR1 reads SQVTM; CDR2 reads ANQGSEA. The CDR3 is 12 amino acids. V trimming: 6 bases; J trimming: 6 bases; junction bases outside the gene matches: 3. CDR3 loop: CSVADRGNEQFF. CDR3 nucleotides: TGCAGCGTGGCGGACAGGGGCAATGAGCAGTTCTTC.

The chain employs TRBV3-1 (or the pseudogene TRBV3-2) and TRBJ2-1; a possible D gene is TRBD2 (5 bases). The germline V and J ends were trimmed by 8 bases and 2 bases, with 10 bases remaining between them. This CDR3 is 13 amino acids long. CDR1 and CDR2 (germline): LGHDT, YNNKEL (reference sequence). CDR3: CASASTAYNEQFF. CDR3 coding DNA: TGTGCCAGCGCTAGCACGGCCTACAATGAGCAGTTCTTC.

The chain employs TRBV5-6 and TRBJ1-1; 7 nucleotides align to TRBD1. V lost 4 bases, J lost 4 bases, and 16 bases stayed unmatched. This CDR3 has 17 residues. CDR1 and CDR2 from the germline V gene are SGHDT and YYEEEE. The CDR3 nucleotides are TGTGCCAGCAGCCTACTCCTTAACCGGGACAGATTCACTGAAGCTTTCTTT. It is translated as CASSLLLNRDRFTEAFF. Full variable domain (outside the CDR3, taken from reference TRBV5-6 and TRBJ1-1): DAGVTQSPTHLIKTRGQQVTLRCSPKSGHDTVSWYQQALGQGPQFIFQYYEEEERQRGNFPDRFSGHQFPNYSSELNVNALLLGDSALYLCASSLLLNRDRFTEAFFGQGTRLTVV.

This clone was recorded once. CDR3 coding DNA: TGTGCCAGCAGTCAAGGGACAGGGGATCAGCCCCAGCATTTT. It yields the protein CASSQGTGDQPQHF. J is TRBJ1-5 and V is TRBV27; 10 bases match TRBD1. J gave up 5 bases and V 5 bases, and 3 bases lay outside the gene matches. CDR3 size: 14 residues. Germline V CDR1 and CDR2: MNHEY, SMNVEV (reference sequence).

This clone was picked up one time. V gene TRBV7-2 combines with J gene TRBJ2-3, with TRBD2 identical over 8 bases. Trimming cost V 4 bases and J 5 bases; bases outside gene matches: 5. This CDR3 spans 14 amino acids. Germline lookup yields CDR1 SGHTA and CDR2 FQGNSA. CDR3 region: CASSSGGGIDTQYF. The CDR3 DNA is TGTGCCAGCAGCTCCGGGGGGGGCATAGATACGCAGTATTTT. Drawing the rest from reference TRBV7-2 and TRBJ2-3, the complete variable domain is GAGVSQSPSNKVTEKGKDVELRCDPISGHTALYWYRQSLGQGLEFLIYFQGNSAPDKSGLPSDRFSAERTGGSVSTLTIQRTQQEDSAVYLCASSSGGGIDTQYFGPGTRLTVL.

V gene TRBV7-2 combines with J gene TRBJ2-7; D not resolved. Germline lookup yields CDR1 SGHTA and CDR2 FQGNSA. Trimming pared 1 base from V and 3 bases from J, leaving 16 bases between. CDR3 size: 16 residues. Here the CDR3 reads CASSLGLQMEVYEQYF. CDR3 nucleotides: TGTGCCAGCAGCTTAGGGTTACAGATGGAAGTCTACGAGCAGTACTTC.